This T cell receptor beta chain was recovered during a study of shared clonotypes between healthy human individuals. Study information: Three plates were used per donor for CD4 naive, three for CD4 memory, two for CD8 naive and one for CD8 memory. Study outcomes and limitations: The authors sampled blood alone, and tissue repertoires likely differ. Four donors shared around 5.1% of their naive CD4 clonotypes.

The CDR3 has 17 residues. The V and J ends lost 0 bases and 5 bases respectively, with 19 bases between them. Germline V gives CDR1 MNHEY, CDR2 SMNVEV (reference sequence). On sorted subsets, replicate PCRs used 200 to 250 ng DNA, or about 30,000 T cell genomes. Assay used: immunoSEQ multiplex PCR; TCRdb lists only in-frame clones, some missing. Of 1.4 million or so clones listed, 98% are singletons. Of note for this clone: The antigen remains unidentified.

The source of this sequence is a man aged 30 to 39 in good health. J is TRBJ1-2 and V is TRBV27; a weak D match, TRBD1 (5 bases). Sample: naive CD4+ T cells sorted from blood. Subset: CD45RA+ positively selected. The CDR3 sequence: CASSLSQSSRDWYGYTF. For the CDR3, the DNA is TGTGCCAGCAGTTTATCCCAGAGCAGCAGGGACTGGTATGGCTACACCTTC.